This TCR beta chain was captured by sequencing in a study of glioma-infiltrating T cells after dendritic cell vaccination. Looking at the study overall: Dendritic cell vaccination trial patients had either newly diagnosed or recurrent glioblastoma. Overall study findings and caveats: Complete blood and tumor specimen sets were limited to few patients.

Sequencing was performed with immunoSEQ multiplex PCR; in TCRdb, only in-frame clones are kept and a portion is missing. The data hold some 70,000 clones, with 65% to 90% observed a single time. Selection required adequate fresh-frozen tumor tissue plus more than two years' survival data. V trimming: 5 bases; J trimming: 4 bases; junction bases outside the gene matches: 5. The CDR3 totals 14 residues. CDR1 SGHRS and CDR2 YFSETQ come from the germline V gene. On this clone itself: What it binds is not known.

The receptor was isolated from a human donor with glioblastoma. The chain combines TRBV5-1 with TRBJ1-2; 10 bases line up with TRBD1. The sequenced sample was blood, obtained before dendritic cell vaccination. The CDR3 DNA sequence: TGCGCCAGCAGTAGGGACAGGGGAGGCTATGGCTACACCTTC. It encodes CASSRDRGGYGYTF.